This T cell receptor beta chain was obtained from a study of blood T cell repertoires in COVID-19. Across the whole study: Samples representing acute and convalescent COVID-19 were sourced from the United States, Italy and Spain. Nucleic acid was either cDNA or gDNA, and it came from T cells, B-cell-depleted T cells, or PBMCs.

Clones were sequenced by immunoSEQ multiplex PCR, and TCRdb holds only the in-frame ones, with some missing. The sample contains about 37,000 clones, roughly nine tenths of which appear only once. Germline values: CDR1 SGHRS, CDR2 YFSETQ. V trimming: 0 bases; J trimming: 3 bases; junction bases outside the gene matches: 5. The CDR3 totals 16 residues. The sequencing sample was made of peripheral blood. The V and J genes are TRBV5-1 and TRBJ1-3; 8 bases fit TRBD1. The source of this sequence is a woman in her 30s in a cohort sampled during active COVID-19. CDR3 amino acids: CASSLASGGSGNTIYF. The CDR3 DNA sequence: TGCGCCAGCAGCTTGGCTTCAGGGGGCAGTGGAAACACCATATATTTT.